This TCR beta chain was retrieved from a study of post-analysis software for immune sequencing data. About the study: Relapsing-remitting, secondary progressive and progressive-relapsing forms of multiple sclerosis all featured among disease courses. Broader study findings: Strong co-clustering by F measure was seen for same-batch samples. Versus controls, multiple sclerosis patients showed significantly lower diversity (normalized Chao1).

This clonotype was recorded a few times. Its matching antigen is unknown. TCR beta cDNA libraries included unique molecular identifiers. A population of roughly 0.85 to 10 million T cells gave rise to 450,000 to 500,000 cDNA molecules. MiXCR, applied by TCRdb to the PCR reads, yields one record per CDR3 protein. Found here are a few hundred thousand distinct CDR3 sequences, roughly 36% of them singletons; the top ten hold roughly 12%. Sequences were obtained from blood. The clonotype originates from a girl aged 10 to 17 with multiple sclerosis.

The CDR3 region has the DNA TGCAGTGCCCCGACAGCAACTAATGAAAAACTGTTTTTT. Amino acid sequence: CSAPTATNEKLFF. The V call is TRBV20-1, the J call TRBJ1-4, with D possibly matching TRBD1 (5 bases). CDR1 is DFQATT and CDR2 is SNEGSKA in the germline V gene (reference sequence). The CDR3 consists of 13 residues. Trimming pared 6 bases from V and 0 bases from J, leaving 8 bases between.